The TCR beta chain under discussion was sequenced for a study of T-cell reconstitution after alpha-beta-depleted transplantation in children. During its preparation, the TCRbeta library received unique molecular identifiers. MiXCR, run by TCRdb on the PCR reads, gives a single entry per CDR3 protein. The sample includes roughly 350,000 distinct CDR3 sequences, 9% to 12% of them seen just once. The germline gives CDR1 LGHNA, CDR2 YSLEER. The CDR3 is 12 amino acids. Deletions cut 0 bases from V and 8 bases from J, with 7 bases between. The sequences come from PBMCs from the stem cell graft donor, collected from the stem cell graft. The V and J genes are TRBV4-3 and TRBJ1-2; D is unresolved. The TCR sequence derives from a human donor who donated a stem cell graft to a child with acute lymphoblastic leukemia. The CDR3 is CASSQDGSGYTF. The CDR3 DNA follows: TGCGCCAGCAGCCAAGACGGGTCAGGCTACACCTTC.